This T cell receptor (beta chain) originates from a study of Graves' ophthalmopathy and Graves' hyperthyroidism. At the level of the study: Sampling took place at initial diagnosis, with peripheral blood obtained before any treatment.

The V gene lost 3 bases and the J gene lost 0 bases, with 15 bases spanning the gap. CDR3 size: 16 residues. In its sample, this clonotype was seen many times. Amplified TCR beta CDR3 regions were obtained using RNA transcripts as template. Amplification began with first-round RT-PCR using HTBI primers, then second-round multiplex PCR was performed. TCRdb re-called the multiplex PCR reads through MiXCR, storing one row per CDR3 protein. The sample consists of 220,000 or so distinct CDR3 sequences, 20% to 25% of them appearing once. This sequence joins TRBV12-3 or TRBV12-4 and TRBJ2-7; D not certain. The TCR was taken from a woman in her forties or fifties with Graves' ophthalmopathy. Specimen: peripheral blood. The CDR3 protein is CASSLYVIESSYEQYF. The CDR3 bases are TGTGCCAGCAGTTTGTACGTCATCGAAAGCTCCTACGAGCAGTACTTC.